These 32 T cell receptor beta chains came from one sample sequenced in a study of identical twins. TCRdb analysed the 5' RACE reads with MiXCR anew, one entry per CDR3 protein. The sample contains fewer than 500,000 distinct CDR3 sequences, about 13% of which appear only once. These data were also filed under a second study, of yellow fever vaccine responses in identical twins.

The sequenced sample was CD4+ T cells sorted from blood. The receptors stem from a young woman in good health.

This clonotype showed up just a few times. The rearrangement joins TRBV4-1 to TRBJ2-5; 8 nucleotides agree with TRBD1. V lost 2 bases and J lost 2; bases outside the gene matches: 13. Germline V lookup: CDR1 MGHRA, CDR2 YSYEKL. CDR3 length equals 18 residues. CDR3 in DNA: TGCGCCAGCAGCCAACAAACATCTGGGACAGGATCACAAGAGACCCAGTACTTC. Its translation is CASSQQTSGTGSQETQYF.

The CDR3, as DNA: TGTGCCAGCAGCCAGAGACAGGGATTAGACGAGCAGTTCTTC. Its translation is CASSQRQGLDEQFF. The chain joins TRBV7-8 to TRBJ2-1, with 7 bases lining up with TRBD1. Germline trimming cut 5 bases from V and 10 bases from J; bases unmatched to any gene: 11. The CDR3 contains 14 residues. Germline loops: CDR1 SGHVS, CDR2 FQNEAQ.

CDR3 region: CASSPGGLTDTQYF. CDR3 sequence (DNA): TGTGCCAGCAGTCCGGGCGGATTAACAGATACGCAGTATTTT. The chain couples TRBV11-3 to TRBJ2-3, with D unresolved. CDR3 size: 14 residues. Trimming took 6 bases from V and 3 from J, leaving 13 bases between them. Per germline, CDR1 SGHNT and CDR2 YENEEA.

CDR3 protein: CATSRPTQGVNGYTF. Here the CDR3 DNA reads TGTGCCACCAGCAGACCAACACAGGGAGTGAATGGCTACACCTTC. The V gene is TRBV15, the J gene TRBJ1-2, with a tentative D call TRBD1 (6 bases). V lost 2 bases, J lost 6 bases, and 16 bases lay in between. This CDR3 region has 15 residues. The germline V gene encodes CDR1 LNHNV and CDR2 YYDKDF (reference sequence).

Many counts were recorded for this clonotype. V gene TRBV7-2 combines with J gene TRBJ2-7; 7 bases fit TRBD2. Germline V gives CDR1 SGHTA, CDR2 FQGNSA. CDR3 length: 15 amino acids. V shed 1 base and J 2 bases; nucleotides not matched to a gene: 5. CDR3 bases: TGTGCCAGCAGCTTAGTTGGCGGGGGAACCTACGAGCAGTACTTC. Translating it yields CASSLVGGGTYEQYF.

This sequence joins TRBV12-5 and TRBJ2-3, with TRBD2 matching over 13 bases. The junction had 8 bases not matched to a gene; V was cut back by 5 bases and J by 3 bases. From germline, CDR1 is LGHNT and CDR2 FRNRAP. The CDR3 totals 17 residues. CDR3 sequence (DNA): TGTGCTAGTGGTCAACTAGCGGGAGGGGGAGAAACAGATACGCAGTATTTT. Residues: CASGQLAGGGETDTQYF.

This clonotype has just a few counts. This chain connects TRBV12-3 or TRBV12-4 to TRBJ1-5; TRBD1 aligns across 7 bases. V gave up 7 bases and J gave up 2 bases; unmatched junction bases: 5. This CDR3 spans 14 amino acids. This chain's CDR3 is CASKPGTGNQPQHF. The CDR3 DNA follows: TGTGCCAGCAAACCCGGGACAGGCAATCAGCCCCAGCATTTT.

This clonotype was detected a few times. The V and J genes are TRBV27 and TRBJ2-7; D gene ambiguous. Per the germline V gene, CDR1 is MNHEY and CDR2 is SMNVEV (reference sequence). The V gene lost 4 bases and the J gene lost 2 bases, with 18 bases spanning the gap. The CDR3 sequence is 16 residues long. The CDR3 protein is CASSSPGKTLAYEQYF. The CDR3 coding sequence is TGTGCCAGCAGTTCCCCGGGCAAAACCTTAGCCTACGAGCAGTACTTC.

V is TRBV6-2 or TRBV6-3 and J is TRBJ2-1; no clear D. Trimming removed 2 bases at V and 0 bases at J, with 5 bases between. CDR1 and CDR2 (germline): MNHEY, SVGEGT. There are 14 residues in the CDR3. In DNA, the CDR3 is TGTGCCAGCAGTTACCTGAGCTCCTACAATGAGCAGTTCTTC. It encodes CASSYLSSYNEQFF.

A few counts support this clonotype. V and J are TRBV4-1 and TRBJ2-5; 8 bases match TRBD2. Germline V gene sequence: CDR1 MGHRA, CDR2 YSYEKL. After removal of 4 bases from V and 3 bases from J, the junction contained 10 bases not matched to a gene. CDR3 size: 16 residues. The CDR3 is CASSLPTGTREETQYF. CDR3 nucleotide sequence: TGCGCCAGCAGCCTACCGACCGGGACTAGGGAAGAGACCCAGTACTTC.

This rearrangement joins TRBV3-1 to TRBJ2-1, with 12 bases lining up with TRBD2. The germline V gene has CDR1 LGHDT and CDR2 YNNKEL (reference sequence). The CDR3 sequence is 16 residues long. J was trimmed by 9 bases and V by 6 bases; bases with no gene match: 12. CDR3 coding DNA: TGTGCCAGCAGACATTCTAGCGGGGGGGCTCTCATTGAGCAGTTCTTC. Encoded protein: CASRHSSGGALIEQFF.

Concerning this clonotype itself: An end of the junction does not agree with germline; a read error may underlie this. The chain carries TRBV2 and TRBJ2-3; 8 bases are a match to TRBD2. The CDR3 runs to 17 residues. In germline, CDR1 is SNHLY, CDR2 FYNNEI. The CDR3 nucleotides read TGTGCCTGCAGTTTAGTTGTACTAGCGGTGAGCAGGGATACGCAGTATTTT. Translating it yields CACSLVVLAVSRDTQYF.

V and J are TRBV23-1 and TRBJ2-5, with 7 nucleotides matching TRBD1. TRBV23-1 is labeled an ORF, and its function is uncertain. The CDR3 extends over 17 amino acids. The V and J ends lost 7 bases and 4 bases, in that order; junction bases with no gene match: 18. The CDR3 bases are TGCGCCAGCACCTCCCCAGATCCCCGACAGGGCCGAGAGACCCAGTACTTC. Translated: CASTSPDPRQGRETQYF.

DNA for the CDR3: TGTGCCAGCAGTTTTACAGGGGTGAAGACCTACGAGCAGTACTTC. Protein product: CASSFTGVKTYEQYF. The V and J genes are TRBV12-3 or TRBV12-4 and TRBJ2-7; 7 nucleotides line up with TRBD1. The CDR3 is 15 amino acids. V was pared by 3 bases and J by 2 bases, with 7 bases of the junction left unmatched.

The chain is built from TRBV19 and TRBJ2-7; D gene unclear. There are 15 residues in the CDR3. V lost 0 bases to trimming and J lost 0 bases, with 9 bases between them. Looked up from germline, CDR1 is LNHDA and CDR2 is SQIVND (reference sequence). The CDR3 region is CASSIDVGFSYEQYF. The CDR3 coding sequence is TGTGCCAGTAGTATAGATGTGGGTTTCTCCTACGAGCAGTACTTC.

This rearrangement joins TRBV12-3 or TRBV12-4 to TRBJ2-5; 9 positions agree with TRBD1. V lost 6 bases and J lost 5; bases outside the gene matches: 10. The CDR3 runs to 15 residues. The CDR3 nucleotides are TGTGCCAGCAGGATCGGGACAGGGAAACCTGAGACCCAGTACTTC. It is translated as CASRIGTGKPETQYF.

This rearrangement joins TRBV30 to TRBJ2-1; 8 nucleotides align to TRBD1. The ends lost 3 bases at V and 11 bases at J; junction bases unmatched: 3. The germline gives CDR1 GTSNPN, CDR2 SVGIG (reference sequence). The CDR3 has 11 residues. The CDR3 loop is CAWRRTGKQFF. CDR3 DNA: TGTGCCTGGAGGAGGACAGGGAAGCAGTTCTTC.

This clonotype was counted only a few times. The chain has TRBV15 and TRBJ2-5; a possible D gene is TRBD1 (6 bases). The CDR3 sequence is 15 residues long. The V gene lost 2 bases and the J gene lost 1 base, with 11 bases spanning the gap. Germline loops: CDR1 LNHNV, CDR2 YYDKDF (reference sequence). CDR3 sequence reads: CATSRLGHFQETQYF. CDR3 coding DNA: TGTGCCACCAGCAGACTGGGACACTTCCAAGAGACCCAGTACTTC.

The chain combines TRBV7-2 with TRBJ2-7; no definite D call. Per the germline V gene, CDR1 is SGHTA and CDR2 is FQGNSA. Trimming took off 2 bases at V and 0 bases at J, with 11 bases between the two ends. This CDR3 region has 15 residues. The DNA of the CDR3 is TGTGCCAGCAGCTTACAGTCCTCACTCTCCTACGAGCAGTACTTC. Translation: CASSLQSSLSYEQYF.

CDR3 loop: CASSAGVANTQYF. In DNA, the CDR3 is TGTGCCAGCAGCGCCGGGGTGGCGAATACGCAGTATTTT. The V gene is TRBV2, the J gene TRBJ2-3, with D tentatively TRBD2 (5 bases). Germline V CDR1 and CDR2: SNHLY, FYNNEI. The CDR3 is 13 residues long. V lost 6 bases and J lost 7, with 14 bases in between.

The chain recombines TRBV12-3 or TRBV12-4 with TRBJ1-1; D possibly corresponds to TRBD1 (6 bases). V was trimmed by 8 bases and J by 3 bases, leaving 10 bases between them. The CDR3 totals 12 residues. Here the CDR3 reads CASHTGYTEAFF. The CDR3 bases are TGTGCCAGCCACACAGGGTACACTGAAGCTTTCTTT.

V usage is TRBV28 and J usage is TRBJ2-4; 8 nucleotides line up with TRBD2. Germline V gives CDR1 MDHEN, CDR2 SYDVKM. V shed 7 bases, J shed 1 base, and the junction held 18 bases outside the gene matches. This CDR3 region has 19 residues. CDR3 loop: CASTGYSEWTGGAKNIQYF. CDR3 in DNA: TGTGCCAGCACCGGCTATAGCGAGTGGACGGGGGGGGCCAAAAACATTCAGTACTTC.

The rearrangement joins TRBV7-2 to TRBJ2-3, with D perhaps TRBD2 (6 bases). CDR1 and CDR2 (germline): SGHTA, FQGNSA. V was trimmed by 0 bases and J by 10 bases, leaving 14 bases between them. This CDR3 has 14 residues. CDR3 coding DNA: TGTGCCAGCAGCTTAGCCCCCGGGAGCTCGGCGCAGTATTTT. Translating gives CASSLAPGSSAQYF.

V usage is TRBV10-3 and J usage is TRBJ2-7, with D perhaps TRBD1 (5 bases). CDR1 and CDR2 (germline): ENHRY, SYGVKD. V was cut by 7 bases and J by 5 bases, with 15 bases left in between. CDR3 length equals 13 residues. Here the CDR3 DNA reads TGTGCCATCAAAATTGCAGGGCTCGACGAGCAGTACTTC. This encodes CAIKIAGLDEQYF.

The chain combines TRBV28 with TRBJ1-5; D is ambiguous. V was clipped by 2 bases and J by 3 bases, with 5 bases between them. This CDR3 has 13 residues. The V gene's germline CDR1 is MDHEN and CDR2 SYDVKM. This chain's CDR3 is CASSLPVNQPQHF. The CDR3 DNA follows: TGTGCCAGCAGTTTACCAGTCAATCAGCCCCAGCATTTT.

This clonotype was seen a few times. The chain is built from TRBV24-1 and TRBJ2-7; D is perhaps TRBD1 (7 bases). The V and J ends lost 4 bases and 2 bases respectively, with 17 bases between them. This CDR3 region has 16 residues. Germline CDR1 reads KGHDR; CDR2 reads SFDVKD. The CDR3 loop is CATSDKGGGPPYEQYF. CDR3 DNA: TGTGCCACCAGTGACAAAGGAGGGGGCCCTCCCTACGAGCAGTACTTC.

This chain connects TRBV4-2 to TRBJ2-3, with 9 bases lining up with TRBD2. The ends lost 2 bases at V and 6 bases at J; junction bases unmatched: 15. CDR1 and CDR2 (germline): LGHNA, YNFKEQ. The CDR3 runs 18 residues. CDR3 region: CASSQPTEWLAGSDTQYF. DNA for the CDR3: TGTGCCAGCAGCCAACCGACTGAATGGCTAGCGGGGTCGGATACGCAGTATTTT.

In this sample, this clonotype turned up many times. This chain links TRBV24-1 with TRBJ2-7; no reliable D call. From germline, CDR1 is KGHDR and CDR2 SFDVKD. The CDR3 totals 17 residues. V lost 0 bases and J 0 bases, leaving 14 bases between the germline ends. Here the CDR3 DNA reads TGTGCCACCAGTGATTTGCCTCCGCACAACAGCTCCTACGAGCAGTACTTC. Translation gives CATSDLPPHNSSYEQYF.

This clonotype was picked up one time. The chain employs TRBV29-1 and TRBJ1-4; unclear D gene. The germline gives CDR1 SQVTM, CDR2 ANQGSEA. With 5 bases removed from V and 6 bases from J, the gap between germline ends came to 13 bases. The CDR3 sequence is 13 residues long. For the CDR3, the DNA is TGCAGCGTTATCAGTAGCGGTGATGAAAAACTGTTTTTT. This translates into CSVISSGDEKLFF. The whole variable domain, remainder taken from reference TRBV29-1 and TRBJ1-4, is SAVISQKPSRDICQRGTSLTIQCQVDSQVTMMFWYRQQPGQSLTLIATANQGSEATYESGFVIDKFPISRPNLTFSTLTVSNMSPEDSSIYLCSVISSGDEKLFFGSGTQLSVL.

The V gene is TRBV2, the J gene TRBJ1-6; D not resolved. The germline V gene has CDR1 SNHLY and CDR2 FYNNEI. The V end was cut by 1 base, the J end by 11 bases, with 6 bases between. The CDR3 loop spans 12 amino acids. The CDR3 reads CASSEGDPPLHF. DNA for the CDR3: TGTGCCAGCAGTGAAGGTGATCCACCCCTCCACTTT.

This chain uses TRBV7-2 with TRBJ2-3; D uncertain. Trimming took off 1 base at V and 2 bases at J, with 7 bases between the two ends. The CDR3 covers 14 residues. Germline CDR1 reads SGHTA; CDR2 reads FQGNSA. The CDR3 is CASSLVPYTDTQYF. The CDR3 DNA is TGTGCCAGCAGCTTAGTTCCATACACAGATACGCAGTATTTT.

This clonotype was observed a handful of times. The J gene is TRBJ2-3, the V gene TRBV30, with 7 bases matching TRBD2. V shed 4 bases and J 4 bases; nucleotides not matched to a gene: 14. Per germline, CDR1 GTSNPN and CDR2 SVGIG (reference sequence). The CDR3 is 16 residues long. In DNA, the CDR3 is TGTGCCTGGACCCGGACCGGGGGGATGAGGGCAGATACGCAGTATTTT. This codes for CAWTRTGGMRADTQYF.